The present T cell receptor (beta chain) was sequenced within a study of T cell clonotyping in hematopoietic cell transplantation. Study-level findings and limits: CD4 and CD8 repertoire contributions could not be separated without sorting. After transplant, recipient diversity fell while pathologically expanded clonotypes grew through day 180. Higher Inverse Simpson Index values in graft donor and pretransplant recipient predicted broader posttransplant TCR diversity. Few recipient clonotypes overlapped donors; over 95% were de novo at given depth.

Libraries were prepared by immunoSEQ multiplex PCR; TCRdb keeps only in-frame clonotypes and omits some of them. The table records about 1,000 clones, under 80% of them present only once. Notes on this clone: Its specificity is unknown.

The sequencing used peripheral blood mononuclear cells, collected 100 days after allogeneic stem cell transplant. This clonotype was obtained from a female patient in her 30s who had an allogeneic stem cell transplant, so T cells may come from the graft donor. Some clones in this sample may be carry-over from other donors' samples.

The CDR3 nucleotides are TGTGCCAGCAGCCCAGGGCTGGGGGACACTGAAGCTTTCTTT. Translating gives CASSPGLGDTEAFF. V and J are TRBV6-5 and TRBJ1-1; maybe TRBD1 (5 bases). Deletions cut 6 bases from V and 3 bases from J, with 14 bases between. The CDR3 is made up of 14 amino acids. The germline V gene has CDR1 MNHEY and CDR2 SVGAGI.